This T cell receptor beta chain was sequenced for a study of blood T cell repertoires in COVID-19. Per the original methods: Quantification of nucleated cells was approximated via reference gene primer amplification. TCRdb's copy holds only in-frame clones and misses some; the assay was immunoSEQ multiplex PCR. The V and J calls and clone size were taken over from that table, and D and trimming were inferred from the DNA. The data hold approximately 170,000 clones, with roughly nine tenths observed a single time. The CDR3 contains 15 residues. Germline trimming cut 7 bases from V and 4 bases from J; bases unmatched to any gene: 11. Germline CDR1 is LNHDA and CDR2 is SQIVND (reference sequence).

Specimen: peripheral blood. V and J are TRBV19 and TRBJ2-7; TRBD1 matches 9 bases. This clonotype originated in a woman aged 70-85 years with acute or convalescent COVID-19. CDR3 protein: CASTDTGTGSYEQYF. The CDR3 DNA is TGTGCCAGTACGGATACCGGGACAGGGTCTTACGAGCAGTACTTC. Full variable domain (missing parts from reference TRBV19 and TRBJ2-7): DGGITQSPKYLFRKEGQNVTLSCEQNLNHDAMYWYRQDPGQGLRLIYYSQIVNDFQKGDIAEGYSVSREKKESFPLTVTSAQKNPTAFYLCASTDTGTGSYEQYFGPGTRLTVT.